The entry below gives a single T cell receptor (beta chain) sequence along with its context. CDR3 length: 14 residues. The V gene lost 3 bases and the J gene lost 5 bases, with 13 bases spanning the gap. The germline V gene encodes CDR1 KGHDR and CDR2 SFDVKD. The entry originates in a study of blood T cell repertoires in COVID-19. Measured with immunoSEQ multiplex PCR; TCRdb has only the in-frame clones, and not every one. Of approximately 250,000 clones in the sample, about 86% were seen once. This TCR came from a man aged 18 to 29 with active or convalescent COVID-19. This sequence joins TRBV24-1 and TRBJ2-7; maybe TRBD1 (6 bases). The sample was peripheral blood. The CDR3, as DNA: TGTGCCACCAGTGATGTTGGTGGGGGCAACGAGCAGTACTTC. Its protein product is CATSDVGGGNEQYF.